This T cell receptor beta chain derives from a study of cytomegalovirus exposure and HLA in healthy donors. Overall study results and limits: Reported performance of the classifier showed diagnosis of cytomegalovirus status with high specificity and sensitivity. When the data were analyzed later, several of the most significant clusters appeared to be linked to common viral pathogens.

Germline loops: CDR1 SNHLY, CDR2 FYNNEI. CDR3 size: 13 residues. The V end lost 5 bases, the J end lost 3 bases, and 11 bases lay between the germline ends. It was with 60 Vbeta and 13 Jbeta primers that the PCR ran. As handled by the study authors: In a later analysis, roughly 11 million of about 80 million unique beta chains occurred in at least two donors. TCRdb's table, derived via immunoSEQ multiplex PCR, lists solely in-frame clones and lacks some. V and J calls and clone size are copied from that table; D and trimming were computed from the DNA. The sample consists of some 120,000 clones, over 70% of them appearing once. A note on this clone: Its antigen is unidentified.

The clonotype originates from a woman aged 18-30 years in good health and CMV-seronegative. This sequence joins TRBV2 and TRBJ2-7, with D possibly matching TRBD1 (5 bases). The specimen was PBMCs. CDR3 loop: CASSPDSGYEQYF. As DNA, the CDR3 is TGTGCCAGCAGTCCCGACAGTGGCTACGAGCAGTACTTC.